These 32 T cell receptor beta chains were sequenced from one sample in a study of blood T cell repertoires in COVID-19. Clones were sequenced by immunoSEQ multiplex PCR, and TCRdb holds only the in-frame ones, with some missing. The table includes some 250,000 clones, around 90% detected once. The sequencing sample was made of peripheral blood. The receptor set was obtained from a woman in her 30s with acute or convalescent COVID-19.

The chain couples TRBV18 to TRBJ1-5, with D unclear. Germline V gene lookup returns CDR1 KGHSH and CDR2 LQKENI. The V gene lost 4 bases and the J gene lost 0 bases, with 7 bases spanning the gap. CDR3 length: 14 amino acids. CDR3 sequence reads: CASSQGVSNQPQHF. CDR3 nucleotides: TGTGCCAGCTCACAGGGAGTTAGCAATCAGCCCCAGCATTTT.

V gene TRBV23-1 combines with J gene TRBJ2-5; 7 bases line up with TRBD2. TRBV23-1 is noted as an ORF with a role that remains uncertain. This CDR3 contains 15 residues. V was clipped by 3 bases and J by 3 bases; unmatched bases: 7. This CDR3 reads CASSHERDSEETQYF. The CDR3 coding sequence is TGCGCCAGCAGTCATGAGCGGGACTCCGAAGAGACCCAGTACTTC.

The J gene is TRBJ2-1, the V gene TRBV11-3, with TRBD2 identical over 14 bases. The CDR3 spans 17 residues. The V segment lost 6 bases and the J segment 3 bases; nucleotides outside the gene matches: 7. CDR1 is SGHNT and CDR2 is YENEEA in the germline V gene. Here the CDR3 DNA reads TGTGCCAGCAGGGGGGGACTAGCGGGAGAGGGCTACAATGAGCAGTTCTTC. Residues: CASRGGLAGEGYNEQFF.

This chain uses TRBV19 with TRBJ2-1; D is perhaps TRBD2 (6 bases). This CDR3 contains 18 residues. With 3 bases removed from V and 6 bases from J, the gap between germline ends came to 24 bases. Germline values: CDR1 LNHDA, CDR2 SQIVND (reference sequence). CDR3 in amino acids: CASSIDPTEITSPNEQFF. CDR3 nucleotides: TGTGCCAGTAGTATTGACCCGACAGAGATAACTAGCCCCAATGAGCAGTTCTTC. The full variable domain, rest sourced from reference TRBV19 and TRBJ2-1, is DGGITQSPKYLFRKEGQNVTLSCEQNLNHDAMYWYRQDPGQGLRLIYYSQIVNDFQKGDIAEGYSVSREKKESFPLTVTSAQKNPTAFYLCASSIDPTEITSPNEQFFGPGTRLTVL.

The count of this clone is one. V gene TRBV9 combines with J gene TRBJ2-7; 10 nucleotides line up with TRBD1. The V gene's germline CDR1 is SGDLS and CDR2 YYNGEE. CDR3 length: 15 residues. The trim removed 2 bases at V and 5 bases at J, leaving 7 bases unmatched. The CDR3 bases are TGTGCCAGCAGCGTCGATGGACAGGGGGTTGACGAGCAGTACTTC. Translation gives CASSVDGQGVDEQYF.

The J gene is TRBJ1-1, the V gene TRBV7-2; D call uncertain. Trimming removed 3 bases from V and 3 bases from J, with 8 bases in between. CDR1 is SGHTA and CDR2 is FQGNSA in the germline V gene. CDR3 length equals 13 residues. The CDR3 sequence: CASSFGFDTEAFF. In DNA, the CDR3 is TGTGCCAGCAGCTTCGGGTTTGACACTGAAGCTTTCTTT.

The rearrangement uses TRBV30 and TRBJ2-3; a weak D match, TRBD1 (6 bases). The CDR3 is 15 amino acids. V lost 0 bases to trimming and J lost 2 bases, with 12 bases between them. Germline V gives CDR1 GTSNPN, CDR2 SVGIG (reference sequence). CDR3: CAWSVRGSFTDTQYF. The CDR3 DNA is TGTGCCTGGAGTGTTAGGGGGTCTTTCACAGATACGCAGTATTTT. Supplemented by reference TRBV30 and TRBJ2-3, the full variable domain reads SQTIHQWPATLVQPVGSPLSLECTVEGTSNPNLYWYRQAAGRGLQLLFYSVGIGQISSEVPQNLSASRPQDRQFILSSKKLLLSDSGFYLCAWSVRGSFTDTQYFGPGTRLTVL.

The chain uses TRBV19 and TRBJ2-7; 7 bases are a match to TRBD1. Germline assignment: CDR1 LNHDA and CDR2 SQIVND (reference sequence). The CDR3 is 16 amino acids. V lost 4 bases to trimming and J lost 0 bases; unmatched junction nucleotides: 9. CDR3 loop: CASSTLGTVVSYEQYF. The CDR3 bases are TGTGCCAGTAGTACGCTAGGGACAGTCGTCTCCTACGAGCAGTACTTC.

This clone was observed once. This chain connects TRBV6-6 to TRBJ2-6; 8 positions match TRBD1. Germline lookup yields CDR1 MNHNY and CDR2 SVGAGI (reference sequence). The CDR3 runs 17 residues. J gave up 3 bases and V 5 bases, and 9 bases lay outside the gene matches. The CDR3 region has the DNA TGTGCCAGCAGTCCCGGGACAGGCAGACTTGGGGCCAACGTCCTGACTTTC. Protein sequence: CASSPGTGRLGANVLTF.

This chain joins TRBV5-1 and TRBJ2-7; 11 positions agree with TRBD2. The CDR3 extends over 15 amino acids. With 0 bases clipped from V and 2 bases from J, the junction kept 1 base outside the gene matches. Germline assignment: CDR1 SGHRS and CDR2 YFSETQ. The CDR3 sequence: CASSLETSGTYEQYF. The DNA for the CDR3 is TGCGCCAGCAGCTTGGAGACTAGCGGGACCTACGAGCAGTACTTC. The complete variable domain, with remaining parts taken from reference TRBV5-1 and TRBJ2-7, reads KAGVTQTPRYLIKTRGQQVTLSCSPISGHRSVSWYQQTPGQGLQFLFEYFSETQRNKGNFPGRFSGRQFSNSRSEMNVSTLELGDSALYLCASSLETSGTYEQYFGPGTRLTVT.

The chain is built from TRBV27 and TRBJ1-5; tentative D call: TRBD1 (6 bases). The ends were cut back, 6 bases at V and 5 bases at J, with 17 bases in the middle. The V gene's germline CDR1 is MNHEY and CDR2 SMNVEV (reference sequence). The CDR3 contains 15 residues. The CDR3 spells CASSPLRDTDQPQHF. The CDR3 nucleotides are TGTGCCAGCAGCCCCCTCCGGGACACAGATCAGCCCCAGCATTTT.

J is TRBJ1-3 and V is TRBV5-5; D is undetermined. The V gene's germline CDR1 is SGHKS and CDR2 YYEKEE (reference sequence). With 4 bases removed from V and 2 bases from J, the gap between germline ends came to 10 bases. The CDR3 loop spans 14 amino acids. CDR3 protein: CASSTGGTGNTIYF. DNA for the CDR3: TGTGCCAGCAGCACGGGAGGAACTGGAAACACCATATATTTT.

V is TRBV19 and J is TRBJ2-1; TRBD2 agrees at 9 bases. The germline V gene encodes CDR1 LNHDA and CDR2 SQIVND (reference sequence). V was pared by 5 bases and J by 8 bases, with 4 bases of the junction left unmatched. This CDR3 is 13 amino acids long. The CDR3 spells CASSPWTSDEQFF. DNA for the CDR3: TGTGCCAGTAGTCCCTGGACTAGCGATGAGCAGTTCTTC.

The chain uses TRBV29-1 and TRBJ1-2; 8 nucleotides align to TRBD1. The CDR3 sequence is 13 residues long. With V trimmed by 4 bases and J by 0 bases, 1 base remained unmatched. Germline V gene data show CDR1 as SQVTM and CDR2 as ANQGSEA. CDR3 in DNA: TGCAGCGTTGGGACAGGGACTAACTATGGCTACACCTTC. This sequence encodes CSVGTGTNYGYTF.

The rearrangement links TRBV30 to TRBJ2-3, with TRBD1 identical over 8 bases. This CDR3 is 19 amino acids long. The V gene's germline CDR1 is GTSNPN and CDR2 SVGIG (reference sequence). With V trimmed by 2 bases and J by 2 bases, 18 bases remained unmatched. CDR3 nucleotides: TGTGCCTGGAGTCGAGGACAGGGCGTACGGATACCTATCACAGATACGCAGTATTTT. It encodes CAWSRGQGVRIPITDTQYF.

The chain recombines TRBV5-6 with TRBJ2-6; D is uncertain. The CDR3 consists of 14 residues. V lost 5 bases, J lost 0 bases, and 6 bases lay in between. Germline values: CDR1 SGHDT, CDR2 YYEEEE. The CDR3 protein is CASSKISGANVLTF. The CDR3 nucleotides read TGTGCCAGCAGTAAAATCTCTGGGGCCAACGTCCTGACTTTC.

This clone was counted at least ten times. V and J are TRBV2 and TRBJ1-4; 8 bases are shared with TRBD1. This CDR3 is 14 amino acids long. The V gene end was trimmed by 4 bases and the J gene end by 5 bases; junction bases not matched to a gene: 3. CDR1 and CDR2 from the germline V gene are SNHLY and FYNNEI. The CDR3 nucleotides read TGTGCCAGCAGTGGACAGGGGATAAATGAAAAACTGTTTTTT. Translated: CASSGQGINEKLFF.

V and J are TRBV14 and TRBJ2-1, with TRBD2 matching 9 bases. This CDR3 contains 16 residues. Looked up from germline, CDR1 is SGHDN and CDR2 is FVKESK. The V segment lost 1 base and the J segment 3 bases; nucleotides outside the gene matches: 4. The CDR3 here is CASSQGLAVFYNEQFF. As DNA, the CDR3 is TGTGCCAGCAGCCAAGGACTAGCGGTATTCTACAATGAGCAGTTCTTC.

The chain is built from TRBV11-1 and TRBJ2-2, with 9 bases aligning to TRBD1. This CDR3 contains 14 residues. After removal of 6 bases from V and 3 bases from J, the junction contained 2 bases not matched to a gene. In germline, CDR1 is SGHAT, CDR2 FQDESV (reference sequence). CDR3 residues: CASRRTGDTGELFF. The CDR3 bases are TGTGCCAGCAGGCGGACAGGGGACACCGGGGAGCTGTTTTTT.

The chain links TRBV19 to TRBJ2-5; 7 bases align to TRBD1. V lost 4 bases to trimming and J lost 4 bases; unmatched junction nucleotides: 3. This CDR3 comprises 13 residues. Germline lookup yields CDR1 LNHDA and CDR2 SQIVND (reference sequence). CDR3 sequence: CASSRTGSETQYF. The CDR3 region has the DNA TGTGCCAGTAGTAGGACAGGCTCAGAGACCCAGTACTTC.

The chain has TRBV19 and TRBJ2-3; TRBD2 aligns across 10 bases. CDR1 is LNHDA, CDR2 SQIVND, per germline (reference sequence). V trimming: 3 bases; J trimming: 1 base; junction bases outside the gene matches: 1. The CDR3 is made up of 15 amino acids. The CDR3 bases are TGTGCCAGTAGTATTACTAGCGGGGGCACAGATACGCAGTATTTT. Its translation: CASSITSGGTDTQYF.

There are a few counts of this clone. V is TRBV29-1 and J is TRBJ1-3, with no clear D. Germline loops: CDR1 SQVTM, CDR2 ANQGSEA. This CDR3 spans 14 amino acids. Trimming removed 4 bases from V and 0 bases from J, with 10 bases in between. The CDR3 DNA sequence: TGCAGCGTTGGGCTGGGCCACTCTGGAAACACCATATATTTT. Its translation: CSVGLGHSGNTIYF.

The chain joins TRBV10-3 to TRBJ2-2; 7 nucleotides line up with TRBD1. Germline CDR1 is ENHRY and CDR2 is SYGVKD. The junction had 3 bases not matched to a gene; V was cut back by 4 bases and J by 1 base. This CDR3 contains 15 residues. The CDR3 protein is CAISGGGKNTGELFF. In DNA form, the CDR3 reads TGTGCCATCAGTGGAGGGGGCAAGAACACCGGGGAGCTGTTTTTT.

The chain is built from TRBV19 and TRBJ2-1; D is undetermined. The CDR3 length is 13 residues. The V end lost 3 bases, the J end lost 10 bases, and 13 bases lay between the germline ends. The germline V gene encodes CDR1 LNHDA and CDR2 SQIVND (reference sequence). The CDR3 is CASSIPPRSEQFF. The CDR3 DNA is TGTGCCAGTAGTATCCCTCCTCGGTCGGAGCAGTTCTTC.

V and J are TRBV5-4 and TRBJ2-5; no clear D gene. This CDR3 region has 12 residues. V was clipped by 0 bases and J by 5 bases, with 5 bases between them. Germline CDR1 reads SGHNT; CDR2 reads YYREEE (reference sequence). The CDR3 DNA sequence: TGTGCCAGCAGCTTGGGGCGGGAGACCCAGTACTTC. Translation: CASSLGRETQYF.

The count of this clone is one. The chain uses TRBV6-1 and TRBJ1-1; 7 bases fit TRBD1. This CDR3 contains 16 residues. CDR1 and CDR2 from the germline V gene are MNHNS and SASEGT. The trim removed 2 bases at V and 2 bases at J, leaving 8 bases unmatched. CDR3 DNA sequence: TGTGCCAGCAGTGAATTGGGCAGGGGGATCAACACTGAAGCTTTCTTT. Translation: CASSELGRGINTEAFF.

The J gene is TRBJ2-1, the V gene TRBV27, with a possible D match to TRBD2 (5 bases). The CDR3 totals 13 residues. V lost 0 bases to trimming and J lost 8 bases, with 8 bases between them. CDR1 MNHEY and CDR2 SMNVEV come from the germline V gene (reference sequence). This CDR3 reads CASSLSRRDEQFF. Here the CDR3 DNA reads TGTGCCAGCAGTTTATCGAGGCGGGATGAGCAGTTCTTC.

The chain is built from TRBV19 and TRBJ1-5, with D perhaps matching TRBD1 (6 bases). V lost 4 bases and J 7 bases, leaving 14 bases between the germline ends. Germline V lookup: CDR1 LNHDA, CDR2 SQIVND (reference sequence). The CDR3 totals 14 residues. Written as DNA, the CDR3 is TGTGCCAGTAGTAAGGCAGGGGATAGACAGCCCCAGCATTTT. The encoded protein is CASSKAGDRQPQHF.

This clone was seen a few times. The CDR3 sequence: CASSLGGSNDEQYF. Here the CDR3 DNA reads TGTGCCAGCAGCTTAGGCGGGAGTAACGACGAGCAGTACTTC. The chain couples TRBV7-2 to TRBJ2-7, with TRBD2 matching 7 bases. V was pared by 1 base and J by 5 bases, with 5 bases of the junction left unmatched. Germline lookup yields CDR1 SGHTA and CDR2 FQGNSA. The CDR3 runs to 14 residues. The whole variable domain, filled in from reference TRBV7-2 and TRBJ2-7, reads GAGVSQSPSNKVTEKGKDVELRCDPISGHTALYWYRQSLGQGLEFLIYFQGNSAPDKSGLPSDRFSAERTGGSVSTLTIQRTQQEDSAVYLCASSLGGSNDEQYFGPGTRLTVT.

This sequence joins TRBV3-1 (or the pseudogene TRBV3-2) and TRBJ2-7, with D possibly being TRBD2 (5 bases). The V end lost 3 bases, the J end lost 2 bases, and 20 bases lay between the germline ends. Germline CDR1 is LGHDT and CDR2 is YNNKEL (reference sequence). The CDR3 loop spans 17 amino acids. The CDR3 region has the DNA TGTGCCAGCAGCCACGCCGTCATATCAGAGGGAGCCTACGAGCAGTACTTC. This encodes CASSHAVISEGAYEQYF.

V is TRBV6-5 and J is TRBJ2-3; TRBD1 matches at 9 bases. The V segment lost 6 bases and the J segment 4 bases; nucleotides outside the gene matches: 8. The CDR3 has 15 amino acids. Germline values: CDR1 MNHEY, CDR2 SVGAGI. The CDR3 spells CASRHRGLRADTQYF. CDR3 DNA: TGTGCCAGCAGGCACAGGGGGCTGAGGGCAGATACGCAGTATTTT.

This chain connects TRBV30 to TRBJ1-3; 12 bases align to TRBD1. Germline CDR1 GTSNPN, CDR2 SVGIG (reference sequence). This CDR3 region has 18 residues. The V and J ends lost 1 base and 0 bases, in that order; junction bases with no gene match: 7. As DNA, the CDR3 is TGTGCCTGGAGTGGCGGGACAGGGGGCTCAGTCTCTGGAAACACCATATATTTT. This translates into CAWSGGTGGSVSGNTIYF.